These 32 T cell receptor beta chains were all obtained from the same sample, sequenced in a study of PD-L1 blockade in urothelial cancer. The repertoire was sequenced with immunoSEQ multiplex PCR; TCRdb's copy has only in-frame clones and lacks some. The repertoire consists of some 80,000 clones, with over 80% occurring once and the leading ten covering less than 8.5%. Regarding time point: pretreatment peripheral blood. The specimen comprised PBMCs, sampled around atezolizumab (anti-PD-L1) treatment. The receptors were sampled from a middle-aged man with urothelial cancer.

This chain uses TRBV30 with TRBJ1-5; D gene ambiguous. With 2 bases removed from V and 3 bases from J, the gap between germline ends came to 14 bases. This CDR3 has 15 amino acids. Germline V CDR1 and CDR2: GTSNPN, SVGIG (reference sequence). The CDR3 nucleotides are TGTGCCTGGAGTCCCCCTGGCCAGTTCAATCAGCCCCAGCATTTT. It is translated as CAWSPPGQFNQPQHF.

As DNA, the CDR3 is TGCAGCGTTTACGGACAGGCACATAAGGAGGAGACCCAGTACTTC. Translated: CSVYGQAHKEETQYF. The gene calls are TRBV29-1 and TRBJ2-5, with TRBD1 matching over 7 bases. This CDR3 is built from 15 residues. Looked up from germline, CDR1 is SQVTM and CDR2 is ANQGSEA. Unmatched junction bases numbered 14, after V lost 5 bases and J lost 5 bases. The full variable domain, in which reference TRBV29-1 and TRBJ2-5 provide the parts outside the CDR3, is SAVISQKPSRDICQRGTSLTIQCQVDSQVTMMFWYRQQPGQSLTLIATANQGSEATYESGFVIDKFPISRPNLTFSTLTVSNMSPEDSSIYLCSVYGQAHKEETQYFGPGTRLLVL.

V and J are TRBV7-3 and TRBJ2-2, with a tentative D call TRBD2 (6 bases). The germline gives CDR1 SGHTA, CDR2 FQGTGA. This CDR3 is built from 17 residues. V was trimmed by 4 bases and J by 3 bases, leaving 18 bases between them. The chain's CDR3 is CASSYRLRDSYTGELFF. CDR3 bases: TGTGCCAGCAGCTACCGCCTCCGGGACTCCTACACCGGGGAGCTGTTTTTT. Full variable domain (missing parts from reference TRBV7-3 and TRBJ2-2): GAGVSQTPSNKVTEKGKYVELRCDPISGHTALYWYRQSLGQGPEFLIYFQGTGAADDSGLPNDRFFAVRPEGSVSTLKIQRTERGDSAVYLCASSYRLRDSYTGELFFGEGSRLTVL.

CDR3 bases: TGTGCCAGCAGTTATGACAGCACCTACGAGCAGTACTTC. It translates to CASSYDSTYEQYF. This chain joins TRBV5-4 and TRBJ2-7; D is possibly TRBD1 (5 bases). Germline V gives CDR1 SGHNT, CDR2 YYREEE (reference sequence). The CDR3 has 13 amino acids. The ends were cut back, 5 bases at V and 2 bases at J, with 11 bases in the middle.

This clone has only a few counts. The V gene is TRBV2, the J gene TRBJ1-3, with 7 bases matching TRBD1. CDR3 size: 16 residues. V shed 4 bases, J shed 1 base, and the junction held 7 bases outside the gene matches. Germline V lookup: CDR1 SNHLY, CDR2 FYNNEI. This chain's CDR3 is CASSGFFRGSGNTIYF. In DNA, the CDR3 is TGTGCCAGCAGTGGGTTTTTCAGGGGGTCTGGAAACACCATATATTTT.

The chain's CDR3 is CAISLGGALVEQYF. CDR3 nucleotides: TGTGCCATCAGTCTCGGGGGGGCGCTGGTCGAGCAGTACTTC. The V gene is TRBV10-3, the J gene TRBJ2-7, with TRBD2 matching 8 bases. Germline trimming cut 5 bases from V and 6 bases from J; bases unmatched to any gene: 9. This CDR3 is built from 14 residues. CDR1 is ENHRY, CDR2 SYGVKD, per germline.

This clone was found once. The rearrangement links TRBV2 to TRBJ1-5, with TRBD1 identical over 7 bases. J lost 1 base, V lost 6 bases, and 6 bases had no gene match. CDR1 SNHLY and CDR2 FYNNEI come from the germline V gene. This CDR3 is 15 amino acids long. DNA for the CDR3: TGTGCCAGCAGAAACACAGGGGTAAGCAATCAGCCCCAGCATTTT. Protein product: CASRNTGVSNQPQHF.

The J gene is TRBJ2-2, the V gene TRBV5-8; 12 positions agree with TRBD2. The CDR3 runs to 19 residues. Unmatched junction bases numbered 13, after V lost 0 bases and J lost 7 bases. The germline V gene has CDR1 SGHTS and CDR2 YDEGEE. The CDR3 spells CASSLAHGLAGGRFGELFF. In nucleotides, the CDR3 is TGTGCCAGCAGCTTGGCCCATGGGCTAGCGGGAGGGCGATTCGGGGAGCTGTTTTTT. The variable domain in full, with the rest retrieved from reference TRBV5-8 and TRBJ2-2, is EAGVTQSPTHLIKTRGQQATLRCSPISGHTSVYWYQQALGLGLQFLLWYDEGEERNRGNFPPRFSGRQFPNYSSELNVNALELEDSALYLCASSLAHGLAGGRFGELFFGEGSRLTVL.

This sequence joins TRBV4-1 and TRBJ2-7, with unresolved D. Per germline, CDR1 MGHRA and CDR2 YSYEKL. V was pared by 3 bases and J by 3 bases, with 3 bases between. This CDR3 region has 11 residues. The CDR3 DNA reads as TGCGCCAGCAGCCACCGCTACGAGCAGTACTTC. Protein product: CASSHRYEQYF.

This chain uses TRBV27 with TRBJ2-3; the match to TRBD2 covers 9 bases. V dropped 2 bases and J dropped 13; count of bases not matched to a gene: 13. Looked up from germline, CDR1 is MNHEY and CDR2 is SMNVEV (reference sequence). CDR3 size: 15 residues. The CDR3, as DNA: TGTGCCAGCAGTTTAAAGCCGGGACTAGCCCTAGGGAAGTATTTT. Translating it yields CASSLKPGLALGKYF.

This clone was picked up one time. The chain carries TRBV28 and TRBJ2-1, with 9 bases that match TRBD1. V trimming: 7 bases; J trimming: 6 bases; junction bases outside the gene matches: 10. Germline V gives CDR1 MDHEN, CDR2 SYDVKM. This CDR3 has 15 amino acids. The DNA of the CDR3 is TGTGCCAGCACCGTGAGGGACAGGGAAATCAATGAGCAGTTCTTC. Amino acids: CASTVRDREINEQFF.

The chain uses TRBV27 and TRBJ1-2; D is undetermined. The CDR3 consists of 11 residues. The germline gives CDR1 MNHEY, CDR2 SMNVEV (reference sequence). V was pared by 7 bases and J by 3 bases, with 6 bases between. CDR3 coding DNA: TGTGCCAGCAAAGGAGACTATGGCTACACCTTC. Its translation: CASKGDYGYTF.

This chain's CDR3 is CASSSGTHYNEQFF. DNA of the CDR3: TGTGCCAGCAGTAGCGGGACTCACTACAATGAGCAGTTCTTC. The gene calls are TRBV28 and TRBJ2-1; TRBD2 agrees at 7 bases. CDR1 is MDHEN and CDR2 is SYDVKM in the germline V gene. V shed 5 bases, J shed 3 bases, and the junction held 4 bases outside the gene matches. The CDR3 is made up of 14 amino acids.

The chain employs TRBV6-5 and TRBJ2-7; TRBD1 is a possible D gene (6 bases). Per germline, CDR1 MNHEY and CDR2 SVGAGI. The CDR3 extends over 13 amino acids. V lost 5 bases, J lost 4 bases, and 12 bases lay in between. This chain's CDR3 is CASSTGTPYEQYF. Here the CDR3 DNA reads TGTGCCAGCAGTACCGGGACACCGTACGAGCAGTACTTC.

The rearrangement links TRBV18 to TRBJ2-5; D possibly corresponds to TRBD2 (5 bases). Germline-derived CDR1 and CDR2 are KGHSH and LQKENI. Trimming cost V 3 bases and J 5 bases, with 7 bases left between them. The CDR3 runs to 12 residues. The CDR3 sequence: CASSPRGETQYF. The CDR3 DNA sequence: TGTGCCAGCTCACCGCGCGGGGAGACCCAGTACTTC.

The chain uses TRBV5-4 and TRBJ2-3; no firm D call. Trimming shortened V by 2 bases and J by 2 bases, and 9 bases separated the two germline ends. This CDR3 is 14 amino acids long. Germline V CDR1 and CDR2: SGHNT, YYREEE (reference sequence). The CDR3 DNA reads TGTGCCAGCAGCTTAGAGCACTTCACAGATACGCAGTATTTT. Encoded protein: CASSLEHFTDTQYF.

Only one count was recorded for this clone. The V gene is TRBV6-5, the J gene TRBJ2-7; perhaps TRBD1 as D (6 bases). The V and J ends lost 5 bases and 4 bases respectively, with 15 bases between them. The CDR3 consists of 14 residues. Per germline, CDR1 MNHEY and CDR2 SVGAGI. The chain's CDR3 is CASSTSGTLYEQYF. CDR3 nucleotide sequence: TGTGCCAGCAGTACCTCCGGGACACTTTACGAGCAGTACTTC.

This chain connects TRBV11-2 to TRBJ1-2; D not resolved. Germline CDR1 is SGHAT and CDR2 is FQNNGV. The V end lost 2 bases, the J end lost 6 bases, and 10 bases lay between the germline ends. The CDR3 runs to 13 residues. For the CDR3, the DNA is TGTGCCAGCAGCTTATCGGTAGATGATGGCTACACCTTC. This codes for CASSLSVDDGYTF.

This sequence joins TRBV25-1 and TRBJ2-6; maybe TRBD1 (6 bases). V was trimmed by 9 bases and J by 4 bases, leaving 10 bases between them. Germline assignment: CDR1 MGHDK and CDR2 SYGVNS. This CDR3 is 13 amino acids long. This CDR3 reads CASTGTGANVLTF. The CDR3 nucleotides are TGTGCCAGTACAGGGACCGGGGCCAACGTCCTGACTTTC.

The DNA for the CDR3 is TGTGCCTGGAGTGGAATAGTGGATGAGCAGTTCTTC. Protein sequence: CAWSGIVDEQFF. J is TRBJ2-1 and V is TRBV30; D is uncertain. Trimming cost V 1 base and J 8 bases, with 9 bases left between them. The CDR3 runs to 12 residues. Looked up from germline, CDR1 is GTSNPN and CDR2 is SVGIG (reference sequence).

V and J are TRBV25-1 and TRBJ2-5, with D perhaps TRBD2 (6 bases). Germline CDR1 reads MGHDK; CDR2 reads SYGVNS. The V end was cut by 1 base, the J end by 4 bases, with 13 bases between. The CDR3 contains 15 residues. CDR3 in DNA: TGTGCCAGCAGTGAATGGGGCCACGGGGGAGAGACCCAGTACTTC. Amino acid sequence: CASSEWGHGGETQYF.

The CDR3 region is CAWIFDSLNTEAFF. The CDR3 bases are TGTGCCTGGATCTTCGACAGTCTGAACACTGAAGCTTTCTTT. The V call is TRBV30, the J call TRBJ1-1; maybe TRBD1 (5 bases). CDR1 is GTSNPN, CDR2 SVGIG, per germline (reference sequence). The V end lost 4 bases, the J end lost 0 bases, and 12 bases lay between the germline ends. CDR3 length equals 14 residues.

This clone was seen a few times. The V call is TRBV28, the J call TRBJ1-3; D not certain. The CDR3 loop spans 14 amino acids. The ends were cut back, 2 bases at V and 4 bases at J, with 9 bases in the middle. Per the germline V gene, CDR1 is MDHEN and CDR2 is SYDVKM. The CDR3 DNA is TGTGCCAGCAGTTTACTGGGAGGAGGAAACACCATATATTTT. Amino acids: CASSLLGGGNTIYF. The variable domain in full, with the rest retrieved from reference TRBV28 and TRBJ1-3, is DVKVTQSSRYLVKRTGEKVFLECVQDMDHENMFWYRQDPGLGLRLIYFSYDVKMKEKGDIPEGYSVSREKKERFSLILESASTNQTSMYLCASSLLGGGNTIYFGEGSWLTVV.

The rearrangement links TRBV5-8 to TRBJ2-1; 14 bases align to TRBD2. The CDR3 is 15 residues long. Germline CDR1 SGHTS, CDR2 YDEGEE. Germline trimming cut 4 bases from V and 6 bases from J; bases unmatched to any gene: 3. The CDR3 DNA follows: TGTGCCAGCAGCGCCGGGACTAGCGGGGGCAATGAGCAGTTCTTC. Protein product: CASSAGTSGGNEQFF.

V and J are TRBV27 and TRBJ2-7; D is unresolved. This CDR3 has 15 amino acids. Deletions cut 5 bases from V and 4 bases from J, with 18 bases between. Looked up from germline, CDR1 is MNHEY and CDR2 is SMNVEV (reference sequence). Here the CDR3 reads CASSPRLLEAYEQYF. In DNA form, the CDR3 reads TGTGCCAGCAGTCCGAGACTGTTAGAGGCTTACGAGCAGTACTTC.

V and J are TRBV9 and TRBJ2-7, with a possible D match to TRBD2 (5 bases). The CDR3 loop spans 15 amino acids. Germline V lookup: CDR1 SGDLS, CDR2 YYNGEE. Trimming removed 7 bases at V and 0 bases at J, with 17 bases between. CDR3: CASARAALASYEQYF. CDR3 sequence (DNA): TGTGCCAGCGCGCGGGCGGCCCTGGCCTCCTACGAGCAGTACTTC.

The chain combines TRBV6-6 with TRBJ2-2; TRBD1 agrees at 8 bases. CDR1 and CDR2 (germline): MNHNY, SVGAGI (reference sequence). V shed 7 bases, J shed 4 bases, and the junction held 11 bases outside the gene matches. CDR3 length equals 16 residues. CDR3 amino acids: CASIQQGQGPTGELFF. CDR3 sequence (DNA): TGTGCCAGCATCCAACAAGGACAGGGTCCCACCGGGGAGCTGTTTTTT.

The chain links TRBV6-5 to TRBJ1-1; no clear D gene. Germline assignment: CDR1 MNHEY and CDR2 SVGAGI. CDR3 length equals 13 residues. V gave up 4 bases and J gave up 1 base, with 7 bases separating them. CDR3: CASSSFGNTEAFF. DNA for the CDR3: TGTGCCAGCAGTTCGTTCGGGAACACTGAAGCTTTCTTT.

This chain connects TRBV27 to TRBJ1-1; D is unresolved. Germline V lookup: CDR1 MNHEY, CDR2 SMNVEV (reference sequence). The CDR3 sequence is 14 residues long. Trimming cost V 8 bases and J 1 base, with 14 bases left between them. CDR3 in amino acids: CASGAQRGNTEAFF. The CDR3 nucleotides are TGTGCCAGCGGCGCACAACGAGGGAACACTGAAGCTTTCTTT.

V is TRBV28 and J is TRBJ1-1; possibly TRBD1 for D (6 bases). The CDR3 covers 15 residues. CDR1 is MDHEN and CDR2 is SYDVKM in the germline V gene. V lost 5 bases and J 8 bases, leaving 21 bases between the germline ends. The CDR3, as DNA: TGTGCCAGCAGTCTCTTTTCGACAGGTGACGGAGAAGCTTTCTTT. This encodes CASSLFSTGDGEAFF. The full variable domain, with the rest looked up from reference TRBV28 and TRBJ1-1, is DVKVTQSSRYLVKRTGEKVFLECVQDMDHENMFWYRQDPGLGLRLIYFSYDVKMKEKGDIPEGYSVSREKKERFSLILESASTNQTSMYLCASSLFSTGDGEAFFGQGTRLTVV.

The V call is TRBV11-1, the J call TRBJ1-3, with D unresolved. Germline CDR1 SGHAT, CDR2 FQDESV (reference sequence). The CDR3 runs 13 residues. V lost 7 bases to trimming and J lost 0 bases, with 7 bases between them. The CDR3 region is CASTGNSGNTIYF. The CDR3 nucleotides read TGTGCCAGCACGGGGAACTCTGGAAACACCATATATTTT.

The chain has TRBV11-2 and TRBJ2-3; 8 nucleotides match TRBD2. V was clipped by 1 base and J by 6 bases; unmatched bases: 9. The CDR3 has 16 residues. Germline CDR1 SGHAT, CDR2 FQNNGV. The CDR3 nucleotides read TGTGCCAGCAGCTTAGTCTTACCCTGGACTAGCGATACGCAGTATTTT. Residues: CASSLVLPWTSDTQYF.